This T cell receptor beta chain is from a study of blood T cell repertoires in COVID-19. Overall study: PBMCs, B-cell-depleted T cells, or T cells provided the cDNA or gDNA that made up the material.

TCRdb keeps only in-frame clones here, not all; method: immunoSEQ multiplex PCR. The data contain roughly 230,000 clones, roughly 83% of them singletons. Trimming removed 1 base from V and 8 bases from J, with 14 bases in between. The germline CDR1 and CDR2 sequences are MGHRA and YSYEKL. The CDR3 has 15 amino acids. Sequenced sample: peripheral blood. This TCR came from a woman aged 45 to 65 with acute or convalescent COVID-19. The chain has TRBV4-1 and TRBJ1-4, with a weak D call TRBD1 (5 bases). The CDR3 DNA sequence: TGCGCCAGCAGCCAAGTGTTAGGGGTCGTCGAAAAACTGTTTTTT. It encodes CASSQVLGVVEKLFF.